This T cell receptor (beta chain) was recovered during a study of blood T cell repertoires in COVID-19. Study at large: Sample material is recorded as cDNA or gDNA derived from T cells, B-cell-depleted T cells, or PBMCs.

The J segment lost 1 base and the V segment lost 0 bases, leaving 3 bases of the junction unmatched. Germline CDR1 and CDR2: SGDLS and YYNGEE. The CDR3 runs to 15 residues. Study processing details: Reference gene primers were amplified, and this amplification served to estimate nucleated cell counts. Data came from immunoSEQ multiplex PCR; TCRdb stores just in-frame clones and leaves some out. The V and J calls and the clone size are those of that table, but D and trimming were determined from the DNA. Of roughly 150,000 clones in the sample, about 87% are singletons; the top ten hold around 45%. Specimen: peripheral blood. The chain joins TRBV9 to TRBJ2-7; 8 positions agree with TRBD2. This TCR was recovered from a human donor in a cohort sampled during active COVID-19. The CDR3 region has the DNA TGTGCCAGCAGCGTAGGAAGCGGGGGATCCTACGAGCAGTACTTC. Translation: CASSVGSGGSYEQYF.